The 23 T cell receptor beta chains presented below share a single source sample, sequenced in a study of identifying expanded T cells in peripheral blood. Profiling relied on immunoSEQ multiplex PCR, and the TCRdb table lists in-frame clones only, not all of them. This sample has more than 55,000 clones; more than 75% occur once, and the top ten carry about 4.5%. Sequencing was performed on blood. The receptor source for this set is a person aged 18 to 70 in good health.

The chain recombines TRBV20-1 with TRBJ2-7, with D perhaps TRBD2 (5 bases). This CDR3 spans 11 amino acids. The ends were cut back, 3 bases at V and 7 bases at J, with 10 bases in the middle. Germline CDR1 and CDR2: DFQATT and SNEGSKA (reference sequence). The CDR3 protein is CSASWPGEQYF. CDR3 DNA sequence: TGCAGTGCTAGTTGGCCGGGGGAGCAGTACTTC.

The chain has TRBV5-1 and TRBJ1-1; possible D gene TRBD1, 5 bases. The germline V gene encodes CDR1 SGHRS and CDR2 YFSETQ. The CDR3 is 14 residues long. V lost 2 bases and J lost 5, with 13 bases in between. The CDR3, as DNA: TGCGCCAGCAGCTTTAGGGACCCCCAGACTGAAGCTTTCTTT. Its translation: CASSFRDPQTEAFF.

The chain is built from TRBV12-5 and TRBJ2-2, with 8 bases fitting TRBD1. From germline, CDR1 is LGHNT and CDR2 FRNRAP. The CDR3 consists of 15 residues. Losses at the gene ends were 3 bases for V and 3 bases for J; bases not matched to a gene: 3. The CDR3, as DNA: TGTGCTAGTGGTTTCGGACAGGGAGACACCGGGGAGCTGTTTTTT. Protein: CASGFGQGDTGELFF.

This clone turned up a few times. This chain uses TRBV18 with TRBJ1-2; D unclear. Germline values: CDR1 KGHSH, CDR2 LQKENI. The CDR3 sequence is 15 residues long. Trimming removed 0 bases at V and 6 bases at J, with 14 bases between. In nucleotides, the CDR3 is TGTGCCAGCTCACCACCTTCACGGAGGAGTGATGGCTACACCTTC. This encodes CASSPPSRRSDGYTF. Combining the CDR3 with reference TRBV18 and TRBJ1-2 gives the whole variable domain NAGVMQNPRHLVRRRGQEARLRCSPMKGHSHVYWYRQLPEEGLKFMVYLQKENIIDESGMPKERFSAEFPKEGPSILRIQQVVRGDSAAYFCASSPPSRRSDGYTFGSGTRLTVV.

This chain joins TRBV15 and TRBJ1-4, with TRBD1 as a possible D gene (5 bases). The CDR3 extends over 15 amino acids. V was pared by 2 bases and J by 8 bases, with 15 bases between. Germline V gene data show CDR1 as LNHNV and CDR2 as YYDKDF (reference sequence). CDR3 protein: CATSRSIGAGEKLFF. The CDR3, as DNA: TGTGCCACCAGCAGATCGATAGGGGCTGGGGAAAAACTGTTTTTT. Looking up the rest from reference TRBV15 and TRBJ1-4 gives the full variable domain: DAMVIQNPRYQVTQFGKPVTLSCSQTLNHNVMYWYQQKSSQAPKLLFHYYDKDFNNEADTPDNFQSRRPNTSFCFLDIRSPGLGDTAMYLCATSRSIGAGEKLFFGSGTQLSVL.

This chain joins TRBV19 and TRBJ1-2, with D perhaps TRBD1 (6 bases). The CDR3 loop spans 15 amino acids. Trimming took off 1 base at V and 5 bases at J, with 14 bases between the two ends. The germline V gene encodes CDR1 LNHDA and CDR2 SQIVND (reference sequence). The CDR3 loop reads CASSIVGGPAYGYTF. In DNA form, the CDR3 reads TGTGCCAGTAGTATAGTGGGGGGGCCGGCGTATGGCTACACCTTC.

The V and J genes are TRBV5-1 and TRBJ2-2; the match to TRBD1 covers 7 bases. The CDR3 totals 16 residues. Germline trimming cut 4 bases from V and 0 bases from J; bases unmatched to any gene: 6. Germline V gene lookup returns CDR1 SGHRS and CDR2 YFSETQ. The CDR3 DNA reads as TGCGCCAGCAGCCGTTCCGGGACAGCGAACACCGGGGAGCTGTTTTTT. Translated: CASSRSGTANTGELFF.

This clone was detected a few times. This chain uses TRBV6-4 with TRBJ2-2, with a weak D call TRBD1 (6 bases). CDR1 and CDR2 (germline): MRHNA, SNTAGT. The CDR3 covers 13 residues. The V end was cut by 6 bases, the J end by 6 bases, with 11 bases between. CDR3 DNA sequence: TGTGCCAGCAGAGAGGGGGAACCCGGGGAGCTGTTTTTT. It codes for CASREGEPGELFF.

The chain uses TRBV5-1 and TRBJ2-1, with D perhaps TRBD1 (6 bases). Per germline, CDR1 SGHRS and CDR2 YFSETQ. Trimming left V 3 bases short and J 7 bases short, with 17 bases between. The CDR3 is made up of 15 amino acids. Here the CDR3 reads CASSSSGSQGNEQFF. CDR3 nucleotide sequence: TGCGCCAGCAGCTCTTCCGGGTCGCAGGGGAATGAGCAGTTCTTC.

The chain recombines TRBV5-1 with TRBJ2-1; 7 bases are shared with TRBD1. The CDR3 contains 14 residues. From germline, CDR1 is SGHRS and CDR2 YFSETQ. The V gene end was trimmed by 3 bases and the J gene end by 12 bases; junction bases not matched to a gene: 12. CDR3 loop: CASSSDRVHTRQFF. CDR3 coding DNA: TGCGCCAGCAGCTCTGACAGGGTCCATACGCGGCAGTTCTTC.

The chain carries TRBV6-6 and TRBJ2-7; unclear D gene. Trimming removed 4 bases at V and 6 bases at J, with 10 bases between. The CDR3 is 12 residues long. Germline values: CDR1 MNHNY, CDR2 SVGAGI (reference sequence). The CDR3 bases are TGTGCCAGCAGTTCCCCCGCTGGCGAGCAGTACTTC. Translation gives CASSSPAGEQYF.

This rearrangement joins TRBV5-1 to TRBJ2-7; the match to TRBD1 covers 7 bases. Germline values: CDR1 SGHRS, CDR2 YFSETQ. The V and J ends lost 0 bases and 4 bases, in that order; junction bases with no gene match: 7. The CDR3 loop spans 15 amino acids. The CDR3, as DNA: TGCGCCAGCAGCTTGGCGCCAGGGGGTAGTTACGAGCAGTACTTC. Translated, it gives CASSLAPGGSYEQYF.

This sequence joins TRBV27 and TRBJ2-3; D unresolved. The CDR3 runs to 13 residues. Germline V lookup: CDR1 MNHEY, CDR2 SMNVEV (reference sequence). Trimming removed 5 bases at V and 2 bases at J, with 8 bases between. In nucleotides, the CDR3 is TGTGCCAGCAGTCTCCTGGACACAGATACGCAGTATTTT. Amino acids: CASSLLDTDTQYF.

The chain employs TRBV4-2 and TRBJ2-5; 9 positions agree with TRBD1. The germline V gene encodes CDR1 LGHNA and CDR2 YNFKEQ. This CDR3 is 15 amino acids long. V gave up 1 base and J gave up 5 bases; unmatched junction bases: 5. The CDR3 DNA is TGTGCCAGCAGCCAAGGGACAGGGGATTTTGAGACCCAGTACTTC. This gives the protein CASSQGTGDFETQYF.

The genes are TRBV2 and TRBJ2-1; D is possibly TRBD2 (6 bases). The CDR3 is made up of 15 amino acids. CDR1 is SNHLY, CDR2 FYNNEI, per germline. V lost 7 bases and J 2 bases, leaving 15 bases between the germline ends. For the CDR3, the DNA is TGTGCCAGCATAATAGCGGCTGTTGCCTACAATGAGCAGTTCTTC. As protein: CASIIAAVAYNEQFF.

The rearrangement joins TRBV7-9 to TRBJ2-6; weak D call: TRBD1 (5 bases). Germline V gene sequence: CDR1 SEHNR, CDR2 FQNEAQ (reference sequence). This CDR3 contains 17 residues. Trimming took off 1 base at V and 0 bases at J, with 10 bases between the two ends. DNA of the CDR3: TGTGCCAGCAGCTTAGGAGCTGGGGCCTCTGGGGCCAACGTCCTGACTTTC. It specifies CASSLGAGASGANVLTF.

CDR3 region: CTSSQARPLDEAFF. CDR3 DNA sequence: TGCACCAGCAGCCAAGCGCGTCCGTTAGATGAAGCTTTCTTT. The rearrangement links TRBV1 to TRBJ1-1. TRBV1 is termed a pseudogene. This CDR3 comprises 14 residues.

This sequence joins TRBV2 and TRBJ2-3; D is tentatively TRBD1 or TRBD2 (5 bases each). Trimming removed 4 bases at V and 2 bases at J, with 10 bases between. Germline V gene data show CDR1 as SNHLY and CDR2 as FYNNEI. The CDR3 loop spans 14 amino acids. The CDR3 coding sequence is TGTGCCAGCAGTGCGGGACCCCCCACAGATACGCAGTATTTT. It encodes CASSAGPPTDTQYF.

This chain joins TRBV19 and TRBJ1-4; D remains ambiguous. V was trimmed by 5 bases and J by 9 bases, leaving 10 bases between them. CDR3 length: 12 amino acids. CDR1 and CDR2 from the germline V gene are LNHDA and SQIVND (reference sequence). CDR3 in DNA: TGTGCCAGTAGTTTGGACCACAAAAAACTGTTTTTT. It yields the protein CASSLDHKKLFF.

The chain links TRBV13 to TRBJ1-2; D unclear. The V end lost 1 base, the J end lost 4 bases, and 16 bases lay between the germline ends. The length of the CDR3 is 16 residues. Germline assignment: CDR1 PRHDT and CDR2 FYEKMQ (reference sequence). The CDR3 spells CASSLDALERIYGYTF. CDR3 bases: TGTGCCAGCAGCTTAGACGCCTTAGAGCGAATCTATGGCTACACCTTC.

This chain joins TRBV27 and TRBJ2-3, with D hard to call. V shed 3 bases and J shed 0 bases, with 4 bases lying between them. Germline-derived CDR1 and CDR2 are MNHEY and SMNVEV (reference sequence). The length of the CDR3 is 13 residues. The CDR3 region has the DNA TGTGCCAGCAGTTTGTCTAGCACAGATACGCAGTATTTT. Amino acid sequence: CASSLSSTDTQYF.

The V call is TRBV5-1, the J call TRBJ2-3; tentative D call: TRBD2 (6 bases). This CDR3 has 14 amino acids. CDR1 is SGHRS and CDR2 is YFSETQ in the germline V gene. Trimming cost V 3 bases and J 2 bases, with 10 bases left between them. The chain's CDR3 is CASSSTSNTDTQYF. The CDR3 DNA is TGCGCCAGCAGCTCAACTAGCAACACAGATACGCAGTATTTT.

The gene calls are TRBV27 and TRBJ2-5; possible D gene TRBD2, 6 bases. Trimming pared 6 bases from V and 4 bases from J, leaving 15 bases between. The CDR3 contains 14 residues. Germline V CDR1 and CDR2: MNHEY, SMNVEV (reference sequence). This CDR3 is CASRGAGGLETQYF. The CDR3 bases are TGTGCCAGCAGGGGAGCGGGTGGGTTAGAGACCCAGTACTTC.